These 27 T cell receptor beta chains originate from one sample sequenced in a study of T cell responses to AZD1222 COVID-19 vaccine. Measured with immunoSEQ multiplex PCR; TCRdb has only the in-frame clones, and not every one. The top ten clones hold 4.5% to 5.5% of a sample with tens of thousands of clones, around 90% of them seen once. Sequenced here: peripheral blood, sampled on day 0 of MenACWY control vaccination. These receptors came from an adult in good health.

This clone came up once. V and J are TRBV28 and TRBJ1-5; 8 bases match TRBD1. The CDR3 is 15 amino acids. The germline CDR1 and CDR2 sequences are MDHEN and SYDVKM. V lost 3 bases and J lost 7; bases outside the gene matches: 8. The CDR3 loop reads CASSFTAGGDQPQHF. The CDR3 nucleotides read TGTGCCAGCAGTTTTACGGCAGGGGGCGACCAGCCCCAGCATTTT.

CDR3 residues: CASSPGTGRAEAFF. CDR3 bases: TGTGCCAGCAGCCCAGGGACAGGTCGCGCTGAAGCTTTCTTT. J is TRBJ1-1 and V is TRBV3-1 (or the pseudogene TRBV3-2), with 8 bases identical to TRBD1. Losses at the gene ends were 4 bases for V and 6 bases for J; bases not matched to a gene: 7. Germline V gene sequence: CDR1 LGHDT, CDR2 YNNKEL (reference sequence). There are 14 residues in the CDR3.

This clone was counted once. The chain combines TRBV28 with TRBJ1-2, with a weak D call TRBD1 (6 bases). The CDR3 totals 17 residues. CDR1 is MDHEN and CDR2 is SYDVKM in the germline V gene. V was shortened by 6 bases and J by 5 bases, with 25 bases between the two germline ends. The CDR3, as DNA: TGTGCCAGCAGGGAGGGAGGGGAAACAGGGTCGTCTTATGGCTACACCTTC. This gives the protein CASREGGETGSSYGYTF.

This chain uses TRBV27 with TRBJ2-4; D perhaps matches TRBD2 (6 bases). The ends were cut back, 4 bases at V and 1 base at J, with 20 bases in the middle. This CDR3 region has 18 residues. Germline CDR1 and CDR2: MNHEY and SMNVEV (reference sequence). The CDR3 here is CASSSGVGQGFAKNIQYF. The CDR3 nucleotides read TGTGCCAGCAGTTCGGGGGTGGGGCAGGGTTTTGCCAAAAACATTCAGTACTTC.

The gene calls are TRBV2 and TRBJ1-6; D is unresolved. CDR3 size: 11 residues. CDR1 and CDR2 from the germline V gene are SNHLY and FYNNEI. V shed 6 bases and J shed 19 bases, with 16 bases lying between them. CDR3 bases: TGTGCCAGCAGCGGAGCGTCACCGGGGCACTTT. Encoded protein: CASSGASPGHF.

The chain uses TRBV10-2 and TRBJ2-3; possible D gene TRBD2, 6 bases. Trimming cost V 2 bases and J 2 bases, with 8 bases left between them. Germline loops: CDR1 WSHSY, CDR2 SAAADI. The CDR3 is 14 residues long. The CDR3 DNA follows: TGCGCCAGCAGTGAGCCGGGAGACACAGATACGCAGTATTTT. Translation: CASSEPGDTDTQYF.

The V and J genes are TRBV27 and TRBJ2-7; TRBD2 might be the D (6 bases). Germline V gene data show CDR1 as MNHEY and CDR2 as SMNVEV (reference sequence). Trimming stripped 0 bases from V and 4 bases from J, with 13 bases between. This CDR3 region has 15 residues. CDR3 residues: CASSLSPSAKYEQYF. CDR3 sequence (DNA): TGTGCCAGCAGTTTATCGCCTAGCGCTAAGTACGAGCAGTACTTC.

The gene calls are TRBV11-2 and TRBJ2-1, with D unresolved. V was pared by 2 bases and J by 0 bases, with 11 bases between. The CDR3 consists of 16 residues. Looked up from germline, CDR1 is SGHAT and CDR2 is FQNNGV. The CDR3 protein is CASSLYLDLSYNEQFF. CDR3 bases: TGTGCCAGCAGCTTATATTTAGATCTCTCCTACAATGAGCAGTTCTTC.

Turning to this clone: This specimen includes other DNA sequences encoding the same CDR3. This chain joins TRBV5-6 and TRBJ2-7; unclear D gene. The V and J ends lost 0 bases and 3 bases respectively, with 4 bases between them. The length of the CDR3 is 12 residues. CDR1 is SGHDT and CDR2 is YYEEEE in the germline V gene. CDR3 sequence (DNA): TGTGCCAGCAGCTTGGCCAGCTACGAGCAGTACTTC. Protein product: CASSLASYEQYF.

The chain recombines TRBV23-1 with TRBJ2-2; D call uncertain. TRBV23-1 counts as an open reading frame of uncertain function. Trimming took 0 bases from V and 5 from J, leaving 4 bases between them. The CDR3 contains 13 residues. CDR3 protein: CASSQSGTGELFF. In DNA, the CDR3 is TGCGCCAGCAGTCAATCGGGTACCGGGGAGCTGTTTTTT.

The chain recombines TRBV5-1 with TRBJ1-3; tentative D call: TRBD1 (5 bases). V lost 0 bases and J 3 bases, leaving 10 bases between the germline ends. CDR3 size: 15 residues. CDR1 is SGHRS, CDR2 YFSETQ, per germline. For the CDR3, the DNA is TGCGCCAGCAGCTTGGGTCCGGGGCTTGGAAACACCATATATTTT. Its protein product is CASSLGPGLGNTIYF.

The chain recombines TRBV5-1 with TRBJ2-3, with D perhaps matching TRBD1 (6 bases). V was trimmed by 7 bases and J by 5 bases, leaving 14 bases between them. Looked up from germline, CDR1 is SGHRS and CDR2 is YFSETQ. The CDR3 covers 13 residues. CDR3 nucleotide sequence: TGCGCCAGCGCCGTACAGGGCGGAGATACGCAGTATTTT. Encoded protein: CASAVQGGDTQYF.

The chain is built from TRBV19 and TRBJ1-1; 7 bases agree with TRBD1. The CDR3 is 15 amino acids. CDR1 is LNHDA, CDR2 SQIVND, per germline (reference sequence). V dropped 4 bases and J dropped 2; count of bases not matched to a gene: 7. CDR3 in DNA: TGTGCCAGTAGTAGGTCCGGACAGGCCAACACTGAAGCTTTCTTT. Residues: CASSRSGQANTEAFF.

The genes are TRBV28 and TRBJ2-3; D is possibly TRBD2 (6 bases). The length of the CDR3 is 18 residues. Germline V gene sequence: CDR1 MDHEN, CDR2 SYDVKM. V shed 2 bases and J shed 4 bases, with 22 bases lying between them. The CDR3: CASSLRNGGPGFPDTQYF. CDR3 nucleotides: TGTGCCAGCAGTTTACGGAACGGAGGGCCGGGGTTCCCAGATACGCAGTATTTT.

CDR3 amino acids: CASSFGSGLSTDTQYF. The CDR3 bases are TGCGCCAGCAGCTTTGGGTCAGGTCTTAGCACAGATACGCAGTATTTT. The genes are TRBV5-1 and TRBJ2-3; D gene ambiguous. Per germline, CDR1 SGHRS and CDR2 YFSETQ. V was pared by 2 bases and J by 0 bases, with 13 bases between. This CDR3 has 16 amino acids.

The CDR3 sequence is CASSEALTAYGYTF. DNA for the CDR3: TGTGCCAGCAGTGAAGCGCTTACAGCCTATGGCTACACCTTC. This chain connects TRBV2 to TRBJ1-2; unclear D gene. The CDR3 length is 14 residues. CDR1 and CDR2 (germline): SNHLY, FYNNEI. The V end lost 0 bases, the J end lost 4 bases, and 9 bases lay between the germline ends.

This clone has just one count. The gene calls are TRBV4-3 and TRBJ2-1, with 10 bases aligning to TRBD1. V was pared by 0 bases and J by 8 bases, with 7 bases of the junction left unmatched. CDR3 length: 16 residues. Germline V gives CDR1 LGHNA, CDR2 YSLEER. CDR3 loop: CASSQDSGTGVYEQFF. The DNA of the CDR3 is TGCGCCAGCAGCCAAGATAGCGGGACAGGGGTGTATGAGCAGTTCTTC.

The gene calls are TRBV7-2 and TRBJ2-7; TRBD1 matches 12 bases. The V segment lost 5 bases and the J segment 7 bases; nucleotides outside the gene matches: 12. CDR3 length: 16 amino acids. Germline assignment: CDR1 SGHTA and CDR2 FQGNSA. Written as DNA, the CDR3 is TGTGCCAGCAGCGGTCCGGGACAGGGGGCATGGGGGGAGCAGTACTTC. It specifies CASSGPGQGAWGEQYF. Drawing the rest from reference TRBV7-2 and TRBJ2-7, the complete variable domain is GAGVSQSPSNKVTEKGKDVELRCDPISGHTALYWYRQSLGQGLEFLIYFQGNSAPDKSGLPSDRFSAERTGGSVSTLTIQRTQQEDSAVYLCASSGPGQGAWGEQYFGPGTRLTVT.

The J gene is TRBJ1-1, the V gene TRBV19; no clear D. V was trimmed by 6 bases and J by 3 bases, leaving 8 bases between them. CDR3 length: 12 residues. Germline CDR1 and CDR2: LNHDA and SQIVND (reference sequence). The DNA of the CDR3 is TGTGCCAGTAGCGCCGGGTACACTGAAGCTTTCTTT. The encoded protein is CASSAGYTEAFF.

The gene calls are TRBV6-5 and TRBJ1-1, with D uncertain. CDR1 is MNHEY, CDR2 SVGAGI, per germline. The germline V and J ends were trimmed by 4 bases and 3 bases, with 9 bases remaining between them. CDR3 length equals 13 residues. CDR3 coding DNA: TGTGCCAGCAGTTGGGATCGGGACACTGAAGCTTTCTTT. Its protein product is CASSWDRDTEAFF.

The CDR3 here is CASSNKERPDLKRSGNTIYF. CDR3 sequence (DNA): TGTGCCAGCAGCAACAAAGAGCGGCCGGACTTGAAACGCTCTGGAAACACCATATATTTT. This chain connects TRBV21-1 to TRBJ1-3. TRBV21-1 is noted as a pseudogene. CDR3 length equals 20 residues.

This clone appeared a single time. The chain carries TRBV27 and TRBJ2-5; TRBD2 matches 7 bases. Germline values: CDR1 MNHEY, CDR2 SMNVEV (reference sequence). The CDR3 is made up of 15 amino acids. V shed 2 bases and J 4 bases; nucleotides not matched to a gene: 7. The CDR3 bases are TGTGCCAGCAGTTTAGTCCGAGGGAGGGCAGAGACCCAGTACTTC. Protein: CASSLVRGRAETQYF.

The genes are TRBV6-6 and TRBJ1-5; perhaps TRBD1 as D (5 bases). The germline V gene encodes CDR1 MNHNY and CDR2 SVGAGI (reference sequence). The CDR3 has 14 amino acids. V shed 0 bases and J shed 5 bases, with 8 bases lying between them. This CDR3 is CASSYSGQDQPQHF. CDR3 in DNA: TGTGCCAGCAGTTACTCGGGGCAGGATCAGCCCCAGCATTTT.

V is TRBV19 and J is TRBJ2-3; D is uncertain. The germline CDR1 and CDR2 sequences are LNHDA and SQIVND (reference sequence). The CDR3 extends over 14 amino acids. With 3 bases removed from V and 2 bases from J, the gap between germline ends came to 9 bases. CDR3 protein: CASSIGVATDTQYF. The CDR3 DNA reads as TGTGCCAGTAGTATTGGAGTGGCCACAGATACGCAGTATTTT.

The chain combines TRBV14 with TRBJ2-5; 9 nucleotides match TRBD2. The ends lost 0 bases at V and 2 bases at J; junction bases unmatched: 13. The germline gives CDR1 SGHDN, CDR2 FVKESK. CDR3 size: 19 residues. The CDR3 DNA sequence: TGTGCCAGCAGCCAAGAAGCGGGGCTAGCGGGGAACAATCAAGAGACCCAGTACTTC. This gives the protein CASSQEAGLAGNNQETQYF.

The chain has TRBV4-3 and TRBJ1-4; D is undetermined. Germline V gene lookup returns CDR1 LGHNA and CDR2 YSLEER. CDR3 length equals 13 residues. The V and J ends lost 0 bases and 8 bases respectively, with 7 bases between them. CDR3 in DNA: TGCGCCAGCAGCCAAGATCCCCGAGAAAAACTGTTTTTT. It translates to CASSQDPREKLFF.

This chain uses TRBV2 with TRBJ1-3; the match to TRBD1 covers 8 bases. The CDR3 length is 18 residues. J lost 0 bases, V lost 5 bases, and 12 bases had no gene match. Germline lookup yields CDR1 SNHLY and CDR2 FYNNEI. The CDR3 reads CASSRSAVTGGSGNTIYF. For the CDR3, the DNA is TGTGCCAGCAGTCGGTCGGCGGTTACAGGGGGCTCTGGAAACACCATATATTTT. The full variable domain, in which reference TRBV2 and TRBJ1-3 provide the parts outside the CDR3, is EPEVTQTPSHQVTQMGQEVILRCVPISNHLYFYWYRQILGQKVEFLVSFYNNEISEKSEIFDDQFSVERPDGSNFTLKIRSTKLEDSAMYFCASSRSAVTGGSGNTIYFGEGSWLTVV.